The T cell receptor (beta chain) under discussion was sequenced for a study of blood T cell repertoires in COVID-19 (dated by TCRdb to the early 2020s). With respect to the entire study: Collaborator samples came from the United States, Italy and Spain and covered acute and convalescent phases of COVID-19. Subjects who had been exposed to COVID-19, were actively infected with it, or had recovered from it provided the deeply sampled blood TCRbeta repertoires that made up the dataset. Samples came from the ongoing ImmuneRACE study (first 160 participants) plus 1,254 subjects from 6 global collaborators. The prospective study material was composed of cDNA or gDNA derived from T cells, B-cell-depleted T cells, or PBMCs. The repertoires were released in a freely available public database intended as a resource for research on the immune response to SARS-CoV-2. Where available, HLA class I and class II types were taken from metadata supplied by the sample provider and were not determined by assay-based typing. The sample metadata nearly always contained a de-identified subject ID, COVID-19 status, age in years and sex. Overall results and qualifications from the work: The quantity of clinical and demographic metadata differed by source and by participant and was supplied without curation.

Each collaborating institution followed its own protocols to collect whole blood in K2EDTA tubes. Collaborator samples were shipped for TCRbeta analysis as frozen whole blood, isolated PBMCs, or DNA extracted from either sample type. This clone is a singleton in its sample. Its target antigen remains unknown. Base quality data are lacking; no much larger clone is found one base away. V loses 2 bases of germline sequence and J loses 7 bases, and the interval between the two ends is 14 bases. For CDR1 and CDR2, the germline V gene lists SGHAT and FQNNGV. Inclusive of the bounding cysteine and phenylalanine, the CDR3 is 14 residues long. The only DNA kept is the CDR3, 42 bases in frame from the first base. TCRbeta CDR3 regions were amplified from genomic DNA using the immunoSEQ Assay, a bias-controlled multiplex PCR. The paper's processing steps were these. The number of nucleated cells in each sample was estimated from the amplification of reference gene primers within the assay. To quantify the absolute abundance of each unique TCRbeta CDR3 rearrangement, sequence reads were collapsed and filtered. For each sample, productive Simpson clonality was calculated as the square root of Simpson's diversity index across productive rearrangements. TCRdb mirrors the immuneACCESS table, restricted to in-frame sequences. Some clones are absent from its copies; in checked studies, under half trace to an unresolved V gene, and the reason for the others is unknown. The V and J calls and clone size are taken from that table; D and trimming were inferred from the DNA. The sample includes hundreds of thousands of clones, with 75% to 85% observed a single time. In total, the top ten clones hold about 4.8% of the sample.

The source of this sequence is a woman aged 70-85 years with acute or convalescent COVID-19. Source material: peripheral blood. The sequence is built from TRBV11-2 and TRBJ1-2; a tentative D match to TRBD1 spans 6 bases. CDR3 reads: CASSLSAGAGGYTF. The bases are TGTGCCAGCAGCTTATCAGCAGGGGCTGGTGGCTACACCTTC.